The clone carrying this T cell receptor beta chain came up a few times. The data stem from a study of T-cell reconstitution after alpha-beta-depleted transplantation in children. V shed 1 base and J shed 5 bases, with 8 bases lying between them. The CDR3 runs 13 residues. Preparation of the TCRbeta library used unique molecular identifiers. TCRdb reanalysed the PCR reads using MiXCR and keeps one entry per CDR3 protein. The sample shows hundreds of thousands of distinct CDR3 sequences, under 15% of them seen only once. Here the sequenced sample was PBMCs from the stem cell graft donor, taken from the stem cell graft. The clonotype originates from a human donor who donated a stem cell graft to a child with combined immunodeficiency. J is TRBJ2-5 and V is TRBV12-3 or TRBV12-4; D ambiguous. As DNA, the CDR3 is TGTGCCAGCAGTTTAGACCCTTCGGAGACCCAGTACTTC. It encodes CASSLDPSETQYF.